This T cell receptor (beta chain) was recovered during a study of blood T cell repertoires in COVID-19. Overall study context: Whether acute or convalescent, the COVID-19 samples came from the United States, Italy and Spain. PBMCs, B-cell-depleted T cells, or T cells provided the cDNA or gDNA that made up the material.

Methods used by the authors: Cell counts per sample came from amplifying reference gene primers. The method was immunoSEQ multiplex PCR; TCRdb's version includes in-frame clones alone and lacks a portion of them. From that table come the V and J calls and clone size; the DNA was used to work out D and trimming. The repertoire has about 140,000 clones, about nine tenths of them found once; the top ten carry roughly a tenth. Germline CDR1 MNHEY, CDR2 SMNVEV (reference sequence). V lost 10 bases and J lost 0, with 10 bases in between. This CDR3 is built from 12 residues. The chain joins TRBV27 to TRBJ2-7; possible D gene TRBD2, 5 bases. The sample comprised peripheral blood. This sequence was found in a middle-aged man with active or convalescent COVID-19. CDR3 region: CATRTDSYEQYF. The DNA for the CDR3 is TGTGCCACCAGGACTGACTCCTACGAGCAGTACTTC.